This T cell receptor beta chain was documented in a study of early T cells in non-severe SARS-CoV-2 infection (dated by TCRdb to the early 2020s). At the level of the whole study: Bulk RNA from unsorted whole blood was used for TCR sequencing, so alpha and beta chains could not be paired.

Set within a cohort of healthcare workers in London, UK, this nested case-control study involved weekly PCR testing of nasopharyngeal swabs along with blood sampling. Healthcare workers were enrolled in the week of the UK lockdown, from 23 to 31 March 2020, and were followed every week for up to 16 weeks. The library came from 5' RACE. The reads were generated on a NextSeq 500. The TCR library protocol attached unique molecular identifiers to individual cDNA molecules to correct for sequencing error and PCR bias. Both TCR alpha and beta chains were sequenced, and tight co-correlation was observed between alpha and beta sequence abundances in each sample. The paper's processing steps were these. Decombinator V4 was used to annotate TCR sequences for V gene, J gene and CDR3. Expanded TCRs were defined as changing significantly between any two time points under a Poisson model with p below 0.0001. Abundances of TCRs were expressed as counts per million after normalisation to the total number of TCRs sequenced in each sample. MAIT TCRs were defined by TRAV1-2 paired with TRAJ12, TRAJ20 or TRAJ33, and iNKT TCRs by TRAV10 paired with TRAJ18. VDJdb, accessed 1 November 2021, was searched for CMV, EBV and SARS-CoV-2 annotated TCRs, with TCRs annotated for multiple antigens excluded. Starting from the raw public reads, TCRdb applied fastp trimming at Q25, assembled clones with MiXCR and retained in-frame beta chains. Rows matching on CDR3 protein sequence are summarized as one entry with the most common DNA and genes. These V and J calls rely on TCRdb rather than the paper's analysis. The sample data list approximately 70,000 distinct CDR3 sequences, and roughly 13% of these were observed just once. More than 12% of the sample is taken by the ten largest.

The paper's findings and limits, for the study overall: VDJdb matching was skewed toward anti-spike CD8 responses and likely underestimated virus-specific expansions, missing private and CD4 specificities.

Per the germline V gene, SGHTA is the CDR1 and FQGTGA is the CDR2. Trimming removed 2 bases from V and 6 bases from J, leaving 7 bases between the germline ends. CDR3 length: 13 amino acids, cysteine to phenylalanine. The DNA shown is the 39-base CDR3, in frame from base 1. There are a few counts of this clonotype. What this receptor recognizes is not known. No quality values exist for individual bases; no much larger clone is one base distant. The sequence was obtained from an adult who was a healthcare worker with PCR-confirmed SARS-CoV-2 infection or an uninfected control (not recorded which). This receptor chain uses TRBV7-3 and TRBJ2-2, with the D gene not confidently named. The sequenced material came from whole blood. The nucleotide sequence reads TGTGCCAGCAGCTTACTGAGCCCCGGGGAGCTGTTTTTT. Its coded protein is CASSLLSPGELFF.